Following are 29 T cell receptor beta chains from one sample sequenced in a study of CDR3 diversity in severe acne. TCRdb reprocessed the PCR reads via MiXCR and lists one record per CDR3 protein. The data hold 89,000 or so distinct CDR3 sequences, with 45% to 50% observed a single time. The sample taken for sequencing was blood. Receptors were obtained from a male donor in good health, serving as a control.

The CDR3 protein is CASSSVGTGSNQPQHF. The CDR3 DNA follows: TGTGCCAGCAGCTCCGTAGGGACAGGGTCCAATCAGCCCCAGCATTTT. V is TRBV5-6 and J is TRBJ1-5, with TRBD1 matching 9 bases. The CDR3 contains 16 residues. The V gene's germline CDR1 is SGHDT and CDR2 YYEEEE. The ends lost 3 bases at V and 3 bases at J; junction bases unmatched: 7. The entire variable domain, with the rest obtained from reference TRBV5-6 and TRBJ1-5, is as follows: DAGVTQSPTHLIKTRGQQVTLRCSPKSGHDTVSWYQQALGQGPQFIFQYYEEEERQRGNFPDRFSGHQFPNYSSELNVNALLLGDSALYLCASSSVGTGSNQPQHFGDGTRLSIL.

This chain joins TRBV20-1 and TRBJ1-1; a possible D gene is TRBD1 (5 bases). The CDR3 consists of 10 residues. Germline CDR1 and CDR2: DFQATT and SNEGSKA (reference sequence). The CDR3 protein is CSSTAPEAFF. Here the CDR3 DNA reads TGCAGCTCGACAGCACCTGAAGCTTTCTTT.

This clonotype was seen a single time. The V gene is TRBV2, the J gene TRBJ2-3, with D possibly matching TRBD2 (5 bases). The V gene lost 4 bases and the J gene lost 8 bases, with 7 bases spanning the gap. CDR1 and CDR2 from the germline V gene are SNHLY and FYNNEI. The CDR3 is 11 amino acids. The CDR3 DNA is TGTGCCAGCAGTGCGGCGGGTACGCAGTATTTT. It encodes CASSAAGTQYF.

V gene TRBV20-1 combines with J gene TRBJ1-6; 9 nucleotides line up with TRBD1. In germline, CDR1 is DFQATT, CDR2 SNEGSKA (reference sequence). This CDR3 is 13 amino acids long. The CDR3, as DNA: TGCAGCGACCGGGACAGGGAGGGTTCACCCCTCCACTTT. This translates into CSDRDREGSPLHF.

This clonotype was recorded many times. V and J are TRBV18 and TRBJ1-6, with D perhaps matching TRBD1 (6 bases). Per the germline V gene, CDR1 is KGHSH and CDR2 is LQKENI. V gave up 8 bases and J gave up 2 bases, with 7 bases separating them. The CDR3 runs 13 residues. The CDR3 region is CASGQTYNSPLHF. CDR3 nucleotides: TGTGCCAGCGGACAGACCTATAATTCACCCCTCCACTTT. Full variable domain (missing parts from reference TRBV18 and TRBJ1-6): NAGVMQNPRHLVRRRGQEARLRCSPMKGHSHVYWYRQLPEEGLKFMVYLQKENIIDESGMPKERFSAEFPKEGPSILRIQQVVRGDSAAYFCASGQTYNSPLHFGNGTRLTVT.

The sample holds a few counts of this clonotype. This chain uses TRBV9 with TRBJ2-7, with D perhaps TRBD1 or TRBD2 (5 bases each). Deletions cut 6 bases from V and 2 bases from J, with 24 bases between. Germline V gene lookup returns CDR1 SGDLS and CDR2 YYNGEE. This CDR3 has 17 residues. CDR3 DNA sequence: TGTGCCAGCACCCCCGACTCTGGGGGAATCAGACCCTACGAGCAGTACTTC. This encodes CASTPDSGGIRPYEQYF. The variable domain in full, with the rest retrieved from reference TRBV9 and TRBJ2-7, is DSGVTQTPKHLITATGQRVTLRCSPRSGDLSVYWYQQSLDQGLQFLIQYYNGEERAKGNILERFSAQQFPDLHSELNLSSLELGDSALYFCASTPDSGGIRPYEQYFGPGTRLTVT.

CDR3 nucleotide sequence: TGTGCCAGCACCGTCCGGGCCACAGGGGGATACGAGCAGTACTTC. This encodes CASTVRATGGYEQYF. V usage is TRBV2 and J usage is TRBJ2-7; TRBD1 matches at 8 bases. CDR1 SNHLY and CDR2 FYNNEI come from the germline V gene. The CDR3 contains 15 residues. The trim removed 7 bases at V and 4 bases at J, leaving 12 bases unmatched.

This clonotype appeared a few times. The chain joins TRBV5-4 to TRBJ2-7; 12 positions match TRBD2. The CDR3 contains 17 residues. Trimming took 4 bases from V and 1 from J; bases not matched to a gene: 9. Germline loops: CDR1 SGHNT, CDR2 YYREEE (reference sequence). The CDR3 protein is CASSPKGLAGLSYEQYF. The CDR3 DNA follows: TGTGCCAGCAGCCCCAAGGGACTAGCGGGCCTGTCCTACGAGCAGTACTTC.

Many counts were recorded for this clonotype. The chain carries TRBV11-3 and TRBJ2-2; 12 bases match TRBD2. CDR3 length equals 14 residues. The V gene's germline CDR1 is SGHNT and CDR2 YENEEA. Trimming took 5 bases from V and 6 from J; bases not matched to a gene: 1. The CDR3 DNA follows: TGTGCCAGCAGCACTAGCGGGAGGCCCGGGGAGCTGTTTTTT. It codes for CASSTSGRPGELFF.

As regards this clonotype: A junction end diverges from the germline sequence, so it may reflect a read error. The chain links TRBV9 to TRBJ1-1; the D gene is possibly TRBD1 (5 bases). Per germline, CDR1 SGDLS and CDR2 YYNGEE. The CDR3 covers 20 residues. CDR3 DNA sequence: TGTGCCAGCCGCGTGCCTGGCCCGAAGTACTGGGTCTCCCAGGGAGCTGAAGCTTTCTTT. It translates to CASRVPGPKYWVSQGAEAFF.

This clonotype was observed many times. The chain has TRBV18 and TRBJ2-7; D gene ambiguous. The V gene lost 1 base and the J gene lost 2 bases, with 15 bases spanning the gap. CDR1 KGHSH and CDR2 LQKENI come from the germline V gene. CDR3 length equals 16 residues. CDR3 sequence: CASSPLSPVGPYEQYF. Here the CDR3 DNA reads TGTGCCAGCTCACCACTCTCGCCCGTCGGTCCCTACGAGCAGTACTTC.

This clonotype ranks as medium-sized. The chain couples TRBV14 to TRBJ2-7; D is unclear. The CDR3 runs to 13 residues. Trimming removed 1 base at V and 1 base at J, with 5 bases between. Germline lookup yields CDR1 SGHDN and CDR2 FVKESK. This CDR3 reads CASSQAGSYEQYF. The CDR3 region has the DNA TGTGCCAGCAGCCAAGCAGGTTCCTACGAGCAGTACTTC.

This clonotype was recorded a few times. The rearrangement uses TRBV7-8 and TRBJ1-2; D is unresolved. This CDR3 has 15 residues. Germline CDR1 reads SGHVS; CDR2 reads FQNEAQ. The V gene lost 1 base and the J gene lost 0 bases, with 9 bases spanning the gap. CDR3 DNA sequence: TGTGCCAGCAGCTTAGTAAACCAGGCTAACTATGGCTACACCTTC. This encodes CASSLVNQANYGYTF.

This clonotype was observed at least ten times. For the CDR3, the DNA is TGTGCCAGCAGCCAAGAGCGACTAGCGGGAGATACGCAGTATTTT. It is translated as CASSQERLAGDTQYF. This chain connects TRBV4-2 to TRBJ2-3; 10 nucleotides align to TRBD2. From germline, CDR1 is LGHNA and CDR2 YNFKEQ. The length of the CDR3 is 15 residues. J gave up 5 bases and V 0 bases, and 2 bases lay outside the gene matches.

In its sample, this clonotype was seen a few times. The rearrangement joins TRBV10-3 to TRBJ2-7, with TRBD2 identical over 14 bases. V gave up 3 bases and J gave up 3 bases; unmatched junction bases: 1. CDR1 is ENHRY and CDR2 is SYGVKD in the germline V gene. The CDR3 is 15 residues long. In nucleotides, the CDR3 is TGTGCCATCAGTGAAGGGACTAGCGGGGGCTACGAGCAGTACTTC. It yields the protein CAISEGTSGGYEQYF.

This clonotype was observed at least ten times. V usage is TRBV28 and J usage is TRBJ1-1, with TRBD1 matching 8 bases. After removal of 8 bases from V and 1 base from J, the junction contained 6 bases not matched to a gene. Germline V gene lookup returns CDR1 MDHEN and CDR2 SYDVKM. CDR3 size: 14 residues. The CDR3 nucleotides read TGTGCCAGCCGATTACAGGGGGGGAACACTGAAGCTTTCTTT. This gives the protein CASRLQGGNTEAFF.

This clonotype was picked up many times. The chain couples TRBV24-1 to TRBJ2-5; the D gene is possibly TRBD1 (6 bases). CDR3 length: 13 residues. Trimming stripped 3 bases from V and 4 bases from J, with 8 bases between. CDR1 and CDR2 from the germline V gene are KGHDR and SFDVKD. DNA for the CDR3: TGTGCCACCAGTGATCCAGGGGTAGAGACCCAGTACTTC. Translation gives CATSDPGVETQYF.

The CDR3: CASSWGGGAANEQFF. The DNA for the CDR3 is TGTGCCAGCAGCTGGGGCGGGGGGGCTGCCAATGAGCAGTTCTTC. The chain is built from TRBV7-6 and TRBJ2-1, with TRBD2 matching 9 bases. The CDR3 spans 15 residues. V was clipped by 4 bases and J by 6 bases; unmatched bases: 7. The V gene's germline CDR1 is SGHVS and CDR2 FNYEAQ.

V is TRBV6-1 and J is TRBJ2-3, with D perhaps TRBD1 (5 bases). Germline loops: CDR1 MNHNS, CDR2 SASEGT. This CDR3 contains 14 residues. V lost 2 bases to trimming and J lost 0 bases, with 6 bases between them. The CDR3 reads CASSEKGSTDTQYF. Here the CDR3 DNA reads TGTGCCAGCAGTGAAAAGGGGAGCACAGATACGCAGTATTTT.

The table lists this clonotype with a count of one. This rearrangement joins TRBV29-1 to TRBJ1-4; D call uncertain. Trimming cost V 6 bases and J 3 bases, with 11 bases left between them. The CDR3 extends over 13 amino acids. Per germline, CDR1 SQVTM and CDR2 ANQGSEA. The CDR3 sequence is CSVRTSANEKLFF. Written as DNA, the CDR3 is TGCAGCGTCCGGACCTCAGCTAATGAAAAACTGTTTTTT.

This clonotype has only a few counts. The chain recombines TRBV24-1 with TRBJ1-1, with TRBD1 matching over 7 bases. Germline V lookup: CDR1 KGHDR, CDR2 SFDVKD. This CDR3 contains 14 residues. J was trimmed by 1 base and V by 7 bases; bases with no gene match: 5. The CDR3 spells CATRSGGQNTEAFF. For the CDR3, the DNA is TGTGCCACCAGGTCAGGGGGACAGAACACTGAAGCTTTCTTT.

The chain joins TRBV7-3 to TRBJ2-2, with D perhaps assigned TRBD1 or TRBD2 (7 bases each). Trimming removed 5 bases from V and 2 bases from J, with 27 bases in between. Germline values: CDR1 SGHTA, CDR2 FQGTGA. This CDR3 comprises 20 residues. The CDR3 DNA sequence: TGTGCCAGCAGCCCTAGCGGCTCGGGACTGTACAGGGGCAACACCGGGGAGCTGTTTTTT. Protein sequence: CASSPSGSGLYRGNTGELFF.

The rearrangement joins TRBV6-1 to TRBJ2-5, with 8 nucleotides matching TRBD1. Germline assignment: CDR1 MNHNS and CDR2 SASEGT. The CDR3 extends over 16 amino acids. The V gene end was trimmed by 4 bases and the J gene end by 2 bases; junction bases not matched to a gene: 9. The CDR3 bases are TGTGCCAGCAGTGCCGCCGGGACAGGAGAACAAGAGACCCAGTACTTC. Amino acids: CASSAAGTGEQETQYF.

Concerning this clonotype: The missing conserved phenylalanine or tryptophan at the end of this CDR3 makes a read error likely. The chain carries TRBV29-1 and TRBJ1-2; 10 nucleotides agree with TRBD1. This CDR3 comprises 15 residues. Germline V lookup: CDR1 SQVTM, CDR2 ANQGSEA. Trimming took 8 bases from V and 0 from J; bases not matched to a gene: 9. DNA of the CDR3: TGCAGCACGGGACAGGGGATACCCCCTAACTATGGCTACACCTCC. It is translated as CSTGQGIPPNYGYTS.

The table lists this clonotype with a few counts. The chain is built from TRBV7-2 and TRBJ1-5, with D perhaps TRBD1 (5 bases). Looked up from germline, CDR1 is SGHTA and CDR2 is FQGNSA. The CDR3 covers 15 residues. V lost 1 base, J lost 5 bases, and 12 bases lay in between. CDR3 coding DNA: TGTGCCAGCAGCTTAGGCGGGACGGCCCATCAGCCCCAGCATTTT. This translates into CASSLGGTAHQPQHF.

The V call is TRBV20-1, the J call TRBJ2-2; 9 bases are shared with TRBD1. V trimming: 2 bases; J trimming: 9 bases; junction bases outside the gene matches: 7. The germline V gene encodes CDR1 DFQATT and CDR2 SNEGSKA (reference sequence). This CDR3 has 14 amino acids. The DNA for the CDR3 is TGCAGTGCTAGATCGCCGGGGACAGGGAGGGAGCTGTTTTTT. It yields the protein CSARSPGTGRELFF.

The rearrangement uses TRBV19 and TRBJ2-7, with 11 bases that match TRBD2. Germline assignment: CDR1 LNHDA and CDR2 SQIVND (reference sequence). The V segment lost 6 bases and the J segment 5 bases; nucleotides outside the gene matches: 3. This CDR3 is 13 amino acids long. The CDR3 region is CASSRTSGHEQYF. In DNA, the CDR3 is TGTGCCAGTAGCCGGACTAGCGGGCACGAGCAGTACTTC.

The V and J genes are TRBV24-1 and TRBJ1-5; the D gene is possibly TRBD1 (5 bases). Germline assignment: CDR1 KGHDR and CDR2 SFDVKD. Trimming removed 5 bases at V and 3 bases at J, with 16 bases between. The CDR3 contains 16 residues. The CDR3 DNA is TGTGCCACCAGTGCCGATGTCGGGGGAGACAATCAGCCCCAGCATTTT. Protein sequence: CATSADVGGDNQPQHF.

V usage is TRBV5-1 and J usage is TRBJ1-1; tentatively, D is TRBD1 (6 bases). CDR3 size: 14 residues. The germline gives CDR1 SGHRS, CDR2 YFSETQ. V lost 4 bases, J lost 6 bases, and 16 bases lay in between. CDR3 in amino acids: CASSPGTTAAEAFF. The CDR3, as DNA: TGCGCCAGCAGCCCGGGGACAACCGCTGCTGAAGCTTTCTTT.